Shown below are 13 T cell receptor beta chains from a single sample sequenced in a study of T cells in Graves' hyperthyroidism and ophthalmopathy. TCR beta CDR3 sequences were amplified from RNA transcripts. HTBI primers were used for first-round RT-PCR of the TCR CDR3. TCRdb itself ran the multiplex PCR reads through MiXCR, one entry per CDR3 protein. Of about 610,000 distinct CDR3 sequences in the sample, about 14% were seen once. Sequences were obtained from blood. The receptors were gathered from a woman in her thirties or forties with Graves' ophthalmopathy.

In this sample, this clonotype turned up many times. The CDR3 loop is CSATAGNTGELFF. Written as DNA, the CDR3 is TGCAGTGCTACGGCAGGCAACACCGGGGAGCTGTTTTTT. This rearrangement joins TRBV20-1 to TRBJ2-2; D call uncertain. V was pared by 4 bases and J by 2 bases, with 8 bases between. The CDR3 extends over 13 amino acids. Germline values: CDR1 DFQATT, CDR2 SNEGSKA (reference sequence).

This clonotype was counted ten times or more. The rearrangement joins TRBV5-5 to TRBJ2-5; 10 bases agree with TRBD1. Trimming cost V 2 bases and J 4 bases; bases outside gene matches: 2. Germline V gives CDR1 SGHKS, CDR2 YYEKEE (reference sequence). There are 14 residues in the CDR3. The CDR3 loop reads CASSFGDRGETQYF. In nucleotides, the CDR3 is TGTGCCAGCAGCTTTGGGGACAGGGGAGAGACCCAGTACTTC.

Details on this clonotype: The germline gene is not matched at one end of the junction; a read error may be the cause. CDR3 DNA: TGTGTCAGCAGTTTACGGGGAACTAGCGGGAGTTTCTACGAGCAGTACTTC. Translated: CVSSLRGTSGSFYEQYF. V is TRBV27 and J is TRBJ2-7; 11 positions agree with TRBD2. Germline-derived CDR1 and CDR2 are MNHEY and SMNVEV (reference sequence). The CDR3 spans 17 residues.

This clonotype showed up many times. V and J are TRBV6-5 and TRBJ1-1; unclear D gene. Trimming pared 7 bases from V and 1 base from J, leaving 7 bases between. The V gene's germline CDR1 is MNHEY and CDR2 SVGAGI. The CDR3 has 12 residues. In DNA, the CDR3 is TGTGCCAGCACCGAAAGGAACACTGAAGCTTTCTTT. Translation gives CASTERNTEAFF.

This clonotype came up a few times. The gene calls are TRBV12-3 or TRBV12-4 and TRBJ2-2, with 11 bases fitting TRBD2. Trimming took 6 bases from V and 7 from J; bases not matched to a gene: 1. CDR3 length equals 13 residues. The CDR3 coding sequence is TGTGCCAGCAGGGGACTAGCGGTCGGGGAGCTGTTTTTT. Protein: CASRGLAVGELFF.

This clonotype was observed at least ten times. Since the CDR3 does not end with the conserved phenylalanine or tryptophan, this likely comes from a read error. CDR3 residues: CAISDGDGQQYL. The CDR3 DNA reads as TGTGCCATCAGTGACGGAGACGGGCAGCAGTACCTC. V usage is TRBV10-3 and J usage is TRBJ2-7; no reliable D call. With 3 bases removed from V and 8 bases from J, the gap between germline ends came to 11 bases. Germline V gives CDR1 ENHRY, CDR2 SYGVKD. The CDR3 has 12 amino acids.

The gene calls are TRBV6-4 and TRBJ1-6; D perhaps matches TRBD1 (5 bases). V lost 10 bases, J lost 1 base, and 8 bases lay in between. The CDR3 length is 13 residues. Germline CDR1 and CDR2: MRHNA and SNTAGT. The CDR3 loop is CATRGSYNSPLHF. The DNA of the CDR3 is TGTGCCACCCGGGGGTCCTATAATTCACCCCTCCACTTT.

The V and J genes are TRBV6-5 and TRBJ1-3; D not certain. CDR1 is MNHEY, CDR2 SVGAGI, per germline. The CDR3 consists of 15 residues. The germline V and J ends were trimmed by 0 bases and 1 base, with 7 bases remaining between them. Here the CDR3 DNA reads TGTGCCAGCAGTTACTCGCCCGGATCTGGAAACACCATATATTTT. This translates into CASSYSPGSGNTIYF.

CDR3 bases: TGTGCCAGCAGCATGGGACGGTCTTCGGACATTCAGTACTTC. Residues: CASSMGRSSDIQYF. This sequence joins TRBV7-2 and TRBJ2-4, with D perhaps given as TRBD1 or TRBD2 (5 bases each). Trimming took 5 bases from V and 8 from J, leaving 16 bases between them. Germline CDR1 SGHTA, CDR2 FQGNSA. This CDR3 comprises 14 residues.

The rearrangement links TRBV3-1 to TRBJ2-7; tentatively, D is TRBD2 (6 bases). The ends were cut back, 0 bases at V and 3 bases at J, with 12 bases in the middle. Germline CDR1 is LGHDT and CDR2 is YNNKEL (reference sequence). This CDR3 region has 15 residues. The chain's CDR3 is CASSQEGGRYYEQYF. CDR3 sequence (DNA): TGTGCCAGCAGCCAAGAGGGAGGCAGATACTACGAGCAGTACTTC.

This clonotype has just a few counts. The genes are TRBV27 and TRBJ1-1; D is perhaps TRBD1 (6 bases). V gave up 3 bases and J gave up 7 bases, with 18 bases separating them. Germline lookup yields CDR1 MNHEY and CDR2 SMNVEV (reference sequence). The CDR3 runs to 15 residues. CDR3: CASSLPPDSDIEAFF. In nucleotides, the CDR3 is TGTGCCAGCAGTTTGCCCCCGGACAGTGATATTGAAGCTTTCTTT.

This clonotype was detected a few times. This sequence joins TRBV4-1 and TRBJ2-7; TRBD1 is a possible D gene (5 bases). Trimming left V 4 bases short and J 2 bases short, with 18 bases between. The CDR3 runs to 16 residues. Germline CDR1 and CDR2: MGHRA and YSYEKL. The CDR3 loop is CASSLVWGPDAYEQYF. CDR3 nucleotides: TGCGCCAGCAGCCTGGTTTGGGGCCCTGACGCCTACGAGCAGTACTTC.

This clonotype was seen ten or more times. The chain carries TRBV6-4 and TRBJ1-2; 10 nucleotides match TRBD1. The ends lost 7 bases at V and 4 bases at J; junction bases unmatched: 15. Germline-derived CDR1 and CDR2 are MRHNA and SNTAGT. The length of the CDR3 is 17 residues. CDR3 in DNA: TGTGCCAGCAAAATTCGGGATTGGGACAGGGGACTCTATGGCTACACCTTC. Encoded protein: CASKIRDWDRGLYGYTF.